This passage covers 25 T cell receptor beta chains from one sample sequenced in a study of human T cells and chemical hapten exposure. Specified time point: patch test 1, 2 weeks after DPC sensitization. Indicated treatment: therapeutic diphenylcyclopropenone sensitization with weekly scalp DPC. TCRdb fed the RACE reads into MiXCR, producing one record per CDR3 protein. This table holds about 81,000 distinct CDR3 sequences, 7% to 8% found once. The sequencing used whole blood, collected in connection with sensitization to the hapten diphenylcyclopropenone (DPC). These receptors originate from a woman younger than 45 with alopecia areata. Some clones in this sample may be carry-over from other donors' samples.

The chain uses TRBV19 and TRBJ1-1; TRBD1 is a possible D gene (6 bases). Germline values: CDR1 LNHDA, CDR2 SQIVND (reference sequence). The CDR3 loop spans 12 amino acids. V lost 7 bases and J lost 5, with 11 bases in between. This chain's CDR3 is CASNTGLTEAFF. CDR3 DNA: TGTGCCAGTAATACAGGGTTAACTGAAGCTTTCTTT.

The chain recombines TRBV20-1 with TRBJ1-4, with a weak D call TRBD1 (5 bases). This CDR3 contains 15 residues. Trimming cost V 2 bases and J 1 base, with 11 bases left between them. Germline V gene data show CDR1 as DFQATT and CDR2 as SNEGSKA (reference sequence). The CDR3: CSARSQGGTNEKLFF. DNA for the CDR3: TGCAGTGCTAGAAGTCAGGGTGGAACTAATGAAAAACTGTTTTTT.

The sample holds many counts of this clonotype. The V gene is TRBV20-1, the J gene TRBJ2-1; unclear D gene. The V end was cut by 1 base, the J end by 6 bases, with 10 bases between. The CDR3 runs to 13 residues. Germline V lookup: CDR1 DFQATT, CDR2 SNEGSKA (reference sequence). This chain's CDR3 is CSARVSGRNEQFF. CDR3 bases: TGCAGTGCTAGAGTAAGTGGCCGCAATGAGCAGTTCTTC.

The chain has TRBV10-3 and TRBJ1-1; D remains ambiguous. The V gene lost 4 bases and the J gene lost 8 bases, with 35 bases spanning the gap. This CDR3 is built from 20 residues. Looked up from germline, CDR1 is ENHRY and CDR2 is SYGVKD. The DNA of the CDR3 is TGTGCCATCAGTGTAGGTCAAATCAGCTTTAGGCCCCCGCGGTTAGCCGAAGCTTTCTTT. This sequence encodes CAISVGQISFRPPRLAEAFF.

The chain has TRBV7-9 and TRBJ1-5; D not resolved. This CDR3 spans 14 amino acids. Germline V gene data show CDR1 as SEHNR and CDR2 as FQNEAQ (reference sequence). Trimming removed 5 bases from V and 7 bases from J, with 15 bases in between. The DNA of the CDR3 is TGTGCCAGCAGCCCCACTGACTCACGCCAGCCCCAGCATTTT. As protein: CASSPTDSRQPQHF.

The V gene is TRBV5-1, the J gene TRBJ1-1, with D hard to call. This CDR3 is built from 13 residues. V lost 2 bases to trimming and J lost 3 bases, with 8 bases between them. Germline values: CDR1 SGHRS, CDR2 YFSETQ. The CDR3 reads CASSFMGYTEAFF. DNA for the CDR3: TGCGCCAGCAGCTTCATGGGGTACACTGAAGCTTTCTTT.

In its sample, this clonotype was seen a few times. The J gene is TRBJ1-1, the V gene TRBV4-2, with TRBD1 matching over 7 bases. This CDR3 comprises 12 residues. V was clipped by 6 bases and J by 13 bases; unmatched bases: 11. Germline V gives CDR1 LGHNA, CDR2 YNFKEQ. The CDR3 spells CASSPDREKLFF. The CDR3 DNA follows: TGTGCCAGCAGTCCCGACAGGGAGAAGCTTTTCTTT.

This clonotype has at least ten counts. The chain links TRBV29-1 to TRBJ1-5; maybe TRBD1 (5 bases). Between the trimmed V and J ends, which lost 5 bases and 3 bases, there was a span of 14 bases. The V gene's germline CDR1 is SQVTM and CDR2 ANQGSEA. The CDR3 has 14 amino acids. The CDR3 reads CSVRSGSANQPQHF. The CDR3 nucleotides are TGCAGCGTTCGTTCAGGGTCGGCCAATCAGCCCCAGCATTTT.

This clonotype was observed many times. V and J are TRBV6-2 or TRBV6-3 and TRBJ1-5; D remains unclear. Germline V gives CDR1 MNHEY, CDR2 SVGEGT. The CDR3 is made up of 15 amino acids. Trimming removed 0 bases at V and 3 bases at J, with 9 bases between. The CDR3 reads CASSYSNGYNQPQHF. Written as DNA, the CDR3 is TGTGCCAGCAGTTACTCGAACGGGTACAATCAGCCCCAGCATTTT.

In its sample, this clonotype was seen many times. CDR3 DNA: TGTGCCAGCAGCTTTTGGATTTCTGGGGCCAACGTCCTGACTTTC. This encodes CASSFWISGANVLTF. The chain links TRBV7-9 to TRBJ2-6; no firm D call. CDR3 length: 15 residues. Germline CDR1 SEHNR, CDR2 FQNEAQ (reference sequence). V shed 3 bases and J shed 1 base, with 7 bases lying between them.

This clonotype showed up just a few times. CDR3 amino acids: CASSSDSSRNTEAFF. The CDR3 region has the DNA TGTGCCAGCAGCTCGGACAGTTCGAGGAACACTGAAGCTTTCTTT. The V and J genes are TRBV7-9 and TRBJ1-1; TRBD1 is a possible D gene (6 bases). The CDR3 runs 15 residues. V lost 4 bases to trimming and J lost 1 base, with 13 bases between them. Per the germline V gene, CDR1 is SEHNR and CDR2 is FQNEAQ (reference sequence).

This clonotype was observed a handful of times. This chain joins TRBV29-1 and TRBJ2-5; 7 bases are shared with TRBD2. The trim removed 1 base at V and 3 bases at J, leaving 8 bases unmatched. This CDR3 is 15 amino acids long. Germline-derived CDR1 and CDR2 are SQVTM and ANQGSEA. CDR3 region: CSVEGWRGSEETQYF. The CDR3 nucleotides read TGCAGCGTTGAAGGGTGGCGGGGGAGCGAAGAGACCCAGTACTTC.

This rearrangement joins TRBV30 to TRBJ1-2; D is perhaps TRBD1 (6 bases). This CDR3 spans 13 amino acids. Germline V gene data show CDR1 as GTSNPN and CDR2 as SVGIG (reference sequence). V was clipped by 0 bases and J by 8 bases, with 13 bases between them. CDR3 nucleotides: TGTGCCTGGAGTGTAGCAGGGGCAGGGGGCTACACCTTC. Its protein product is CAWSVAGAGGYTF. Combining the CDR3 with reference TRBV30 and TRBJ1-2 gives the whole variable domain SQTIHQWPATLVQPVGSPLSLECTVEGTSNPNLYWYRQAAGRGLQLLFYSVGIGQISSEVPQNLSASRPQDRQFILSSKKLLLSDSGFYLCAWSVAGAGGYTFGSGTRLTVV.

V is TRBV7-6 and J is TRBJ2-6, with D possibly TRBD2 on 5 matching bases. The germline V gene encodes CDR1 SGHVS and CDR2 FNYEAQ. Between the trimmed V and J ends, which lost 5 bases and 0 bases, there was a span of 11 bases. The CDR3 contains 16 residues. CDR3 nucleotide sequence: TGTGCCAGCAGCCCGGCAACTAGCTCTGGGGCCAACGTCCTGACTTTC. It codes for CASSPATSSGANVLTF.

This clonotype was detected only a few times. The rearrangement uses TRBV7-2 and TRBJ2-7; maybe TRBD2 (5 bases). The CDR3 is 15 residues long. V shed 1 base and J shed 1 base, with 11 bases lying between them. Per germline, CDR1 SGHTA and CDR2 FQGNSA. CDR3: CASSLVAGESYEQYF. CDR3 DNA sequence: TGTGCCAGCAGCTTAGTCGCGGGTGAATCCTACGAGCAGTACTTC.

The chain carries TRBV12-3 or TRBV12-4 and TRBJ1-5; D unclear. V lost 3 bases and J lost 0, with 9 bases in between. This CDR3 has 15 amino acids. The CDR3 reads CASSFSSYSNQPQHF. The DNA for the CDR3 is TGTGCCAGCAGTTTCAGCAGTTATAGCAATCAGCCCCAGCATTTT.

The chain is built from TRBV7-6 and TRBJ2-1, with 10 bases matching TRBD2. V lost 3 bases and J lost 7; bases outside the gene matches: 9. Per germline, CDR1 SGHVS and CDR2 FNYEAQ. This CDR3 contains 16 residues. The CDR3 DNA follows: TGTGCCAGCAGCTTCAGAGCGGGGGGGGGTGTGAATGAGCAGTTCTTC. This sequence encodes CASSFRAGGGVNEQFF.

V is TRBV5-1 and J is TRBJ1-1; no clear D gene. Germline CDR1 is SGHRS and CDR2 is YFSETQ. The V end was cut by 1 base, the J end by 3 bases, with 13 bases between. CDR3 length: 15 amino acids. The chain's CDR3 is CASSLRAGVDTEAFF. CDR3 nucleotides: TGCGCCAGCAGCTTGCGTGCAGGTGTGGACACTGAAGCTTTCTTT.

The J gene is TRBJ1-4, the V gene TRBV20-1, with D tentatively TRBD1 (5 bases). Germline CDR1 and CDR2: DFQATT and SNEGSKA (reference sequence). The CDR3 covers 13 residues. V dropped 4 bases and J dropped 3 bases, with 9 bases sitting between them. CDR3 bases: TGCAGTGCTACAGGGAAGGCTAATGAAAAACTGTTTTTT. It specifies CSATGKANEKLFF.

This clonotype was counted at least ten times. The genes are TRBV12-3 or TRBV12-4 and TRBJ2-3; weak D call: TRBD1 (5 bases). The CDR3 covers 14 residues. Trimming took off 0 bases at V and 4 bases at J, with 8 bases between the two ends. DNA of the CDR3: TGTGCCAGCAGTTTAGCGCAGACAGCAGATACGCAGTATTTT. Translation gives CASSLAQTADTQYF.

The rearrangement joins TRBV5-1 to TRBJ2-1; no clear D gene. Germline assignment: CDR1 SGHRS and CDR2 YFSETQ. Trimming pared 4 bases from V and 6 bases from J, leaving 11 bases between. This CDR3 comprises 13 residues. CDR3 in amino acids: CASSALGSNEQFF. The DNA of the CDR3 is TGCGCCAGCAGCGCCTTAGGAAGCAATGAGCAGTTCTTC.

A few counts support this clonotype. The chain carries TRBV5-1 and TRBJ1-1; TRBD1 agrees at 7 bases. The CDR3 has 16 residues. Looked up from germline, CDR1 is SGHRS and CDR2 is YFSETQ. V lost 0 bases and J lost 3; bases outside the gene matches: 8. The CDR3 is CASSLGRQGRDTEAFF. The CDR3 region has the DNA TGCGCCAGCAGCTTGGGTCGACAGGGAAGGGACACTGAAGCTTTCTTT. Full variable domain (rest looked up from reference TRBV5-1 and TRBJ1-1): KAGVTQTPRYLIKTRGQQVTLSCSPISGHRSVSWYQQTPGQGLQFLFEYFSETQRNKGNFPGRFSGRQFSNSRSEMNVSTLELGDSALYLCASSLGRQGRDTEAFFGQGTRLTVV.

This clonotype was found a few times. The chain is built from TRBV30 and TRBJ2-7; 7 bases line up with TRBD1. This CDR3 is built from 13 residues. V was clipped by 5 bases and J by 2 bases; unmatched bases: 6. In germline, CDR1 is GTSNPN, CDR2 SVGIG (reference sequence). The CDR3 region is CAWCTGVTYEQYF. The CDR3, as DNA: TGTGCCTGGTGTACAGGGGTAACCTACGAGCAGTACTTC.

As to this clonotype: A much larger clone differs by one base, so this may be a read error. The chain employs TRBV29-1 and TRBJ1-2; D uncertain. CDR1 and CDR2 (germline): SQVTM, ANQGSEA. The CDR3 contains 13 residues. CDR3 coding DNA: TGCAGCGCTCAAGGACGTTCTAACGATGGCTACACCTTC. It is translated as CSAQGRSNDGYTF.

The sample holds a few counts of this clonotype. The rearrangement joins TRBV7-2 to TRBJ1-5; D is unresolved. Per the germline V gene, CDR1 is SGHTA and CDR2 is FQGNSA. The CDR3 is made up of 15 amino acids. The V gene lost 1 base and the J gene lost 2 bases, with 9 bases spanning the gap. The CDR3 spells CASSLGQVGNQPQHF. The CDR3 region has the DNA TGTGCCAGCAGCTTAGGGCAGGTTGGCAATCAGCCCCAGCATTTT.